The rows below give T cell receptor beta chains drawn from one sample of a study of shared T cell receptors in the human thymus. The protocol was immunoSEQ multiplex PCR, while the TCRdb copy is restricted to in-frame clones and leaves out a portion. Of some 400,000 clones listed, 95% are singletons. The source material was thymocytes. The receptors come from a human donor. Both conserved end residues are part of each CDR3. The D gene is left open where the match is weak. The size of a clone is reported for some rows only, either as once, few or many, or as a class for expanded clones.

v_gene	abundance	d_gene	j_gene	CDR3aa	CDR3nt
TRBV25-1	once	TRBD2	TRBJ2-3	CASSRVAGNTDTQYF	TGTGCCAGCAGTAGGGTAGCGGGGAACACAGATACGCAGTATTTT
TRBV7-8	-	TRBD2	TRBJ2-1	CASSKPGLAGDEQFF	TGTGCCAGCAGCAAACCGGGACTAGCAGGGGATGAGCAGTTCTTC
TRBV12-5	-	TRBD1	TRBJ1-2	CASGLAPPGQEDYTF	TGTGCTAGTGGTTTGGCCCCTCCGGGACAGGAGGACTACACCTTC
TRBV19	-	-	TRBJ2-1	CASSIFDRYNEQFF	TGTGCCAGTAGTATCTTCGACCGATACAATGAGCAGTTCTTC
TRBV7-2	-	-	TRBJ1-1	CASSLVYRNRPAVNTEAFF	TGTGCCAGCAGCTTAGTCTACCGGAACCGGCCAGCGGTGAACACTGAAGCTTTCTTT
TRBV28	-	-	TRBJ2-5	CASSFRKDTDQETQYF	TGTGCCAGCAGTTTTAGAAAGGACACTGACCAAGAGACCCAGTACTTC
TRBV4-1	-	TRBD2	TRBJ2-7	CASSPGGELYEQYF	TGCGCCAGCAGCCCGGGGGGAGAGCTGTACGAGCAGTACTTC
TRBV19	-	-	TRBJ2-2	CASSIRVRGPNTGELFF	TGTGCCAGTAGTATACGAGTCAGGGGCCCGAACACCGGGGAGCTGTTTTTT
TRBV19	-	-	TRBJ2-4	CASNLRGPVNIQYF	TGTGCCAGTAACCTAAGAGGTCCGGTGAACATTCAGTACTTC
TRBV29-1	-	TRBD2	TRBJ2-2	CSVSWEGPGKENTGELFF	TGCAGCGTTTCGTGGGAGGGCCCAGGGAAGGAGAACACCGGGGAGCTGTTTTTT
TRBV2	-	-	TRBJ2-7	CASTRRVGVGENEQYF	TGTGCCAGCACCCGCCGGGTGGGGGTGGGGGAGAACGAGCAGTACTTC
TRBV29-1	-	TRBD2	TRBJ2-5	CSAHCEAGGETQYF	TGCAGCGCCCACTGCGAGGCGGGAGGGGAGACCCAGTACTTC
TRBV19	-	-	TRBJ2-3	CASSIGRSTDTQYF	TGTGCCAGTAGTATTGGCAGGAGCACAGATACGCAGTATTTT
TRBV7-9	once	-	TRBJ1-2	CASSLSRDTAKGGYTF	TGTGCCAGCAGCTTGTCCCGGGATACGGCGAAGGGTGGCTACACCTTC
TRBV1	-	-	TRBJ2-1	CTSSQDEGLAGLCKQFF	TGCACCAGCAGCCAAGACGAGGGACTAGCGGGATTATGTAAGCAGTTCTTC
TRBV7-6	-	TRBD2	TRBJ2-3	CASSLEPMGTSGRTDTQYF	TGTGCCAGCAGCTTAGAGCCGATGGGCACTAGCGGGAGGACAGATACGCAGTATTTT
TRBV19	-	TRBD1	TRBJ2-5	CASARGQQETQYF	TGTGCCAGCGCGAGGGGGCAGCAAGAGACCCAGTACTTC
TRBV5-6	-	-	TRBJ2-1	CASSLVYNQDRNEQFF	TGTGCCAGCAGCTTGGTTTATAACCAAGATCGCAATGAGCAGTTCTTC
TRBV7-6	-	-	TRBJ2-3	CASSPRAPQSTDTQYF	TGTGCCAGCAGCCCGAGGGCCCCCCAAAGCACAGATACGCAGTATTTT
TRBV10-3	-	-	TRBJ2-2	CAISDRLTGELFF	TGTGCCATCAGTGACCGCCTCACCGGGGAGCTGTTTTTT
TRBV28	-	TRBD1	TRBJ2-5	CASRNRGPSPQETQYF	TGTGCCAGCAGGAACAGGGGGCCCAGCCCTCAAGAGACCCAGTACTTC
TRBV28	-	-	TRBJ1-1	CASSLRRQIYEAFF	TGTGCCAGCAGTTTAAGGCGGCAGATTTATGAAGCTTTCTTT
TRBV5-1	once	-	TRBJ2-3	CASLGSGSTDTQYF	TGCGCCAGCCTCGGTAGCGGTAGCACAGATACGCAGTATTTT
TRBV18	-	-	TRBJ1-2	CASSRQATMLIPDGYTF	TGTGCCAGCTCACGACAGGCGACCATGCTCATCCCGGATGGCTACACCTTC
TRBV5-6	-	-	TRBJ2-7	CASSLWWGYDEQYF	TGTGCCAGCAGTTTGTGGTGGGGATATGACGAGCAGTACTTC
TRBV28	-	-	TRBJ2-3	CASSCAGTSTDTQYF	TGTGCCAGCAGTTGCGCCGGGACCAGCACAGATACGCAGTATTTT
TRBV11-2	-	TRBD1	TRBJ1-5	CASSPGQVNQPQHF	TGTGCCAGCAGCCCAGGACAGGTGAATCAGCCCCAGCATTTT
TRBV6-1	-	TRBD1	TRBJ1-5	CASSEGVGDRGPPQPQHF	TGTGCCAGCAGTGAAGGGGTGGGGGACAGGGGGCCTCCTCAGCCCCAGCATTTT
TRBV5-4	-	TRBD2	TRBJ2-4	CASTAGGGESKNIQYF	TGTGCCAGCACCGCGGGAGGGGGCGAATCCAAAAACATTCAGTACTTC
TRBV9	-	TRBD2	TRBJ2-1	CASSPPSPLIAGDNEQFF	TGTGCCAGCAGCCCTCCCAGTCCCCTAATAGCGGGAGACAATGAGCAGTTCTTC
TRBV7-7	-	-	TRBJ1-3	CASSLGTPFSGNTIYF	TGTGCTAGCAGCTTAGGGACACCGTTCTCTGGAAACACCATATATTTT
TRBV7-8	-	-	TRBJ2-1	CASSSRGANEQFF	TGTGCCAGCAGCTCCCGGGGGGCAAATGAGCAGTTCTTC
TRBV6-1	-	-	TRBJ1-3	CASSESVTRGNTIYF	TGTGCCAGCAGTGAATCGGTTACAAGGGGAAACACCATATATTTT
TRBV19	-	TRBD1	TRBJ2-1	CASTPRDSSYNEQFF	TGTGCCAGTACCCCCAGGGACAGCTCCTACAATGAGCAGTTCTTC
TRBV11-2	-	-	TRBJ2-5	CASSLAAGDRRETQYF	TGTGCCAGCAGCTTAGCCGCAGGGGATAGGAGAGAGACCCAGTACTTC
TRBV15	-	TRBD1	TRBJ2-3	CATSRDGDRAADTQYF	TGTGCCACCAGCAGAGATGGAGACAGGGCGGCAGATACGCAGTATTTT
TRBV13	-	TRBD2	TRBJ2-1	CASSPPQRERDNEQFF	TGTGCCAGCAGCCCCCCCCAGCGGGAGAGAGACAATGAGCAGTTCTTC
TRBV5-6	few	TRBD1	TRBJ1-2	CASSFTGETYGYTF	TGTGCCAGCAGCTTCACAGGGGAGACCTATGGCTACACCTTC
TRBV6-1	-	TRBD1	TRBJ1-3	CASSEFHRGSGNTIYF	TGTGCCAGCAGTGAGTTCCACAGGGGGTCGGGAAACACCATATATTTT
TRBV7-9	-	-	TRBJ2-7	CASSVAISYEQYF	TGTGCCAGCAGCGTAGCTATCTCCTACGAGCAGTACTTC
TRBV28	-	-	TRBJ2-3	CASRYEHPDTQYF	TGTGCCAGTCGTTACGAGCATCCAGATACGCAGTATTTT
TRBV28	-	TRBD1	TRBJ1-2	CAHFQRGRPGYTF	TGTGCCCACTTTCAGAGGGGGCGGCCTGGCTACACCTTC
TRBV10-1	-	-	TRBJ1-5	CASSEDTGDQPQHF	TGCGCCAGCAGTGAGGATACCGGCGATCAGCCCCAGCATTTT
TRBV27	-	-	TRBJ2-1	CASSLIGGNEQFF	TGTGCCAGCAGTTTAATCGGGGGCAATGAGCAGTTCTTC
TRBV6-5	-	-	TRBJ1-1	CASSSVQWGTEAFF	TGTGCCAGCAGTTCTGTACAGTGGGGCACTGAAGCTTTCTTT
TRBV27	-	TRBD1	TRBJ1-2	CASKDRGEGGDYGYTF	TGTGCCAGCAAGGACAGGGGGGAGGGTGGAGACTATGGCTACACCTTC
TRBV29-1	-	TRBD1	TRBJ1-4	CSVEDSGLTGREKLFF	TGCAGCGTTGAAGATTCTGGGTTGACAGGGAGGGAAAAACTGTTTTTT
TRBV5-6	-	-	TRBJ2-7	CASSFGQTTYEQYF	TGTGCCAGCAGTTTTGGACAGACGACCTACGAGCAGTACTTC
TRBV7-2	-	-	TRBJ2-3	CASSPQGDSSSTDTQYF	TGTGCCAGCAGCCCCCAAGGGGACTCCTCCAGCACAGATACGCAGTATTTT
TRBV11-2	-	TRBD2	TRBJ2-3	CASSSSGLAGGPGTDTQYF	TGTGCCAGCAGCTCCTCCGGACTAGCGGGAGGGCCGGGGACAGATACGCAGTATTTT
TRBV27	-	-	TRBJ2-2	CASSCFGDISTNTGELFF	TGTGCCAGCAGTTGCTTCGGGGACATTTCCACGAACACCGGGGAGCTGTTTTTT
TRBV5-5	-	-	TRBJ2-3	CASNPPASTDTQYF	TGTGCCAGCAATCCACCGGCCAGCACAGATACGCAGTATTTT
TRBV6-5	-	-	TRBJ1-5	CASSRRSNQPQHF	TGTGCCAGCAGTCGAAGGAGCAATCAGCCCCAGCATTTT
TRBV29-1	few	-	TRBJ1-1	CSVGLEAFF	TGCAGCGTTGGGCTCGAAGCTTTCTTT
TRBV5-1	-	-	TRBJ2-7	CASSLKRVSYEQYF	TGCGCCAGCAGCTTGAAGAGGGTGTCCTACGAGCAGTACTTC
TRBV6-1	-	TRBD2	TRBJ2-3	CASTSGSGMVDTQYF	TGTGCCAGCACCTCCGGAAGCGGGATGGTGGATACGCAGTATTTT
TRBV27	-	-	TRBJ2-3	CASSLECCFSTDTQYF	TGTGCCAGCAGTTTAGAATGTTGTTTTTCCACAGATACGCAGTATTTT
TRBV14	-	TRBD1	TRBJ1-3	CASSLRTGHSGNTIYF	TGTGCCAGCAGCCTCCGGACAGGGCACTCTGGAAACACCATATATTTT
TRBV27	once	TRBD2	TRBJ2-5	CASSSTRPGLAKETQYF	TGTGCCAGCAGCTCTACCCGACCGGGACTAGCGAAAGAGACCCAGTACTTC